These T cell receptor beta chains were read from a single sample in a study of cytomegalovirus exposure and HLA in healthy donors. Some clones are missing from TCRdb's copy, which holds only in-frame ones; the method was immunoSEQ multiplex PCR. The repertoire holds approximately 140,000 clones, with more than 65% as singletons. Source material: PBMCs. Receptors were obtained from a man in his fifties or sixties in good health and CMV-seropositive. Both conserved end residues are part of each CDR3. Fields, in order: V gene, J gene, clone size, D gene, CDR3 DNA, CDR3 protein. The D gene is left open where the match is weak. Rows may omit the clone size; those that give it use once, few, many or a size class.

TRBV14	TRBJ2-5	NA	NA	TGTGCCAGCAGCCACCGAGGGTGGTACCAAGAGACCCAGTACTTC	CASSHRGWYQETQYF
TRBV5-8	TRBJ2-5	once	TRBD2	TGTGCCAGCAGCCCGTTGTTAGCGGGGTTCCAAGAGACCCAGTACTTC	CASSPLLAGFQETQYF
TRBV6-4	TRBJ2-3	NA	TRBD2	TGTGCCAGCAGGTGGGACGGGGCTAGCGGAGATACGCAGTATTTT	CASRWDGASGDTQYF
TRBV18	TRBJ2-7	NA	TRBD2	TGTGCCAGCTCACCGGGACTAGCGGGAGCCGACGAGCAGTACTTC	CASSPGLAGADEQYF
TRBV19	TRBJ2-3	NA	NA	TGTGCCAGTACCAAGGGACAACCCACAGATACGCAGTATTTT	CASTKGQPTDTQYF
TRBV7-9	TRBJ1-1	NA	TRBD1	TGTGCCAGCAGCGCTCGACAGGGGAGGATGGTTGAAGCTTTCTTT	CASSARQGRMVEAFF
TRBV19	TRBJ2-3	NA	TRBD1	TGTGCCAGTAGTTATCAGGGGGCATCCACAGATACGCAGTATTTT	CASSYQGASTDTQYF
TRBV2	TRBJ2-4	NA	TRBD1	TGTGCCAGCAGTCGGGACAGGGGGCTTCTTGTCGGTCAGTACTTC	CASSRDRGLLVGQYF
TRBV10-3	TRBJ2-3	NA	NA	TGTGCCATCAGTGAGTCGGGTAGCGCAGATACGCAGTATTTT	CAISESGSADTQYF
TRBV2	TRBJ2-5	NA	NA	TGTGCCAGCAGTACTGACAGGTCGCCTCAAGAGACCCAGTACTTC	CASSTDRSPQETQYF
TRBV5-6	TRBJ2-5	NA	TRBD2	TGTGCCAGCAGCTTGCTAGCGGCGGGACGCGAGACCCAGTACTTC	CASSLLAAGRETQYF
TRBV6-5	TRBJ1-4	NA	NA	TGTGCCAGCAGCCCCTCGGGGATAACTAATGAAAAACTGTTTTTT	CASSPSGITNEKLFF
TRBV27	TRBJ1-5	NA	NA	TGTGCCAGCAGTATTAACAGGGAACGGGCCCAGCATTTT	CASSINRERAQHF
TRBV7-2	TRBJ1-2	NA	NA	TGTGCCAGCAGCTTAGTTCGGCGACTCGAACGCGGCTATGGCTACACCTTC	CASSLVRRLERGYGYTF
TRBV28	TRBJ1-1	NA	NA	TGTGCCAGCAGGGGGCGGCAGGGGTACACTGAAGCTTTCTTT	CASRGRQGYTEAFF
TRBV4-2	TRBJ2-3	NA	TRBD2	TGTGCCAGCAGCCAAGACCCCTGGACTAGCGGAGGCACAGATACGCAGTATTTT	CASSQDPWTSGGTDTQYF
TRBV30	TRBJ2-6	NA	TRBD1	TGTGCCTGGAGTCGGGGACAGACTAACTCTGGGGCCAACGTCCTGACTTTC	CAWSRGQTNSGANVLTF
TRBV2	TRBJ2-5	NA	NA	TGTGCCAGCAGTGGTAGGGCCAGGGAAGAGACCCAGTACTTC	CASSGRAREETQYF
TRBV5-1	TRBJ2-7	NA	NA	TGCGCAGGCCCCGGAGGAGGGCCCTCCTACGAGCAGTACTTC	CAGPGGGPSYEQYF
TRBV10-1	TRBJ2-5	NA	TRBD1	TGCGCCAGCAGCCCGGGACAGGGACCACAAGAGACCCAGTACTTC	CASSPGQGPQETQYF
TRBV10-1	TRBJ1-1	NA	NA	TGCGCCAGCAGACAGGGTTCGAACACTGAAGCTTTCTTT	CASRQGSNTEAFF
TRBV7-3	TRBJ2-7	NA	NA	TGTGCCAGCAGCTTAAAATTCGCGGACTTAGACGAGCAGTACTTC	CASSLKFADLDEQYF
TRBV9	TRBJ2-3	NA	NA	TGTGCCAGCAGCCCACCTGGAGGGGGCGGAAATACGCAGTATTTT	CASSPPGGGGNTQYF
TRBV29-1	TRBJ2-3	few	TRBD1	TGCAGCGTTACAGGGGGCAAGAGAGATACGCAGTATTTT	CSVTGGKRDTQYF
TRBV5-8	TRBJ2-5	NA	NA	TGTGCCAGCAGCTCGGACTGGCAAGAGACCCAGTACTTC	CASSSDWQETQYF
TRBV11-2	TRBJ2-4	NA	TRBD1	TGTGCCAGCAGCTTTCCAGGGGGCTCGGTTAACATTCAGTACTTC	CASSFPGGSVNIQYF
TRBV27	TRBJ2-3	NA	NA	TGTGCCAGCAGTACGGACAGAACAGATACGCAGTATTTT	CASSTDRTDTQYF
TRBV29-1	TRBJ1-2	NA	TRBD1	TGCAGCGTCCCAGAGAGGGGGCGTAGCTATGGCTACACCTTC	CSVPERGRSYGYTF
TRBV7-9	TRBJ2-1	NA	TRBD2	TGTGCCAGCAGCCACGGAGGACTAGTAAGTATCGATGAGCAGTTCTTC	CASSHGGLVSIDEQFF
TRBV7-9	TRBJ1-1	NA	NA	TGTGCCAGCAGCTTAGGGGCAGCCTGGAACACTGAAGCTTTCTTT	CASSLGAAWNTEAFF
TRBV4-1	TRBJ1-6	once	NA	TGCGCCAGCAGCCAAGATAGACTCAGAGATTCACCCCTCCACTTT	CASSQDRLRDSPLHF